These T cell receptor beta chains were read from a single sample in a study of regulatory T cells in long-lasting Graves disease. Using its own MiXCR run on the multiplex PCR reads, TCRdb lists one record per CDR3 protein. This table has 700,000 or so distinct CDR3 sequences, approximately 29% appearing once. The source was peripheral blood mononuclear cells (PBMCs), collected when the disease was refractory, from a patient treated with antithyroid drugs. The receptors here all came from a female donor with Graves disease. Each CDR3 is given with its conserved first and last residue. A D gene is named only where the DNA matches it firmly. Size values are once, few and many counts, or a class for expanded clones, and some rows have none.

v_gene: TRBV29-1; abundance: few; j_gene: TRBJ2-4; d_gene: .; len: 12; CDR3aa: CSVERGLGVQYF; CDR3nt: TGCAGCGTTGAAAGGGGCCTGGGAGTTCAGTACTTC
v_gene: TRBV7-2; abundance: .; j_gene: TRBJ2-7; d_gene: TRBD2; len: 16; CDR3aa: CASSQTSGWTGGEQYF; CDR3nt: TGTGCCAGCAGCCAGACTAGCGGGTGGACTGGAGGGGAGCAGTACTTC
v_gene: TRBV28; abundance: .; j_gene: TRBJ1-3; d_gene: .; len: 15; CDR3aa: CASSLVGWAGNTIYF; CDR3nt: TGTGCCAGCAGTTTAGTCGGATGGGCTGGAAACACCATATATTTT
v_gene: TRBV29-1; abundance: many; j_gene: TRBJ1-2; d_gene: .; len: 13; CDR3aa: CSVVSGGDYGYTF; CDR3nt: TGCAGCGTTGTAAGCGGCGGAGACTATGGCTACACCTTC
v_gene: TRBV20-1; abundance: .; j_gene: TRBJ2-7; d_gene: TRBD2; len: 12; CDR3aa: CSASREGREQYF; CDR3nt: TGCAGTGCTTCGCGGGAGGGCCGCGAGCAGTACTTC
v_gene: TRBV12-3/TRBV12-4; abundance: .; j_gene: TRBJ2-6; d_gene: TRBD2; len: 19; CDR3aa: CASSFLLGGRVFGANVLTF; CDR3nt: TGTGCCAGCAGTTTTCTGTTGGGCGGGAGAGTCTTTGGGGCCAACGTCCTGACTTTC
v_gene: TRBV12-3/TRBV12-4; abundance: .; j_gene: TRBJ1-2; d_gene: .; len: 13; CDR3aa: CANTPGLGGGYTF; CDR3nt: TGTGCCAACACTCCCGGGCTCGGGGGTGGCTACACCTTC
v_gene: TRBV11-2; abundance: .; j_gene: TRBJ1-2; d_gene: .; len: 14; CDR3aa: CASSYARTSYGHTF; CDR3nt: TGTGCCAGCAGCTACGCCCGGACATCCTATGGCCACACCTTC
v_gene: TRBV30; abundance: .; j_gene: TRBJ1-2; d_gene: TRBD1; len: 17; CDR3aa: CAWRSGAGTANLYGYTF; CDR3nt: TGTGCCTGGAGGTCGGGGGCGGGGACAGCCAACCTCTATGGCTACACCTTC
v_gene: TRBV29-1; abundance: .; j_gene: TRBJ1-1; d_gene: .; len: 13; CDR3aa: CSVVEGANTEAFF; CDR3nt: TGCAGCGTTGTAGAGGGCGCGAACACTGAAGCTTTCTTT
v_gene: TRBV7-9; abundance: few; j_gene: TRBJ2-2; d_gene: .; len: 14; CDR3aa: CASIHEERAGELFF; CDR3nt: TGTGCCAGCATCCACGAGGAGCGCGCCGGGGAGCTGTTTTTT
v_gene: TRBV30; abundance: few; j_gene: TRBJ2-7; d_gene: TRBD1; len: 14; CDR3aa: CAWSADRGPYEQYF; CDR3nt: TGTGCCTGGAGTGCGGACAGGGGCCCATACGAGCAGTACTTC
v_gene: TRBV7-2; abundance: many; j_gene: TRBJ1-1; d_gene: .; len: 12; CDR3aa: CASSTGGLEAFF; CDR3nt: TGTGCCAGCAGCACGGGAGGCCTTGAAGCTTTCTTT
v_gene: TRBV3-1; abundance: many; j_gene: TRBJ1-1; d_gene: TRBD1; len: 15; CDR3aa: CASSPPSTGYVEAFF; CDR3nt: TGTGCCAGCAGCCCTCCTTCGACAGGGTACGTTGAAGCTTTCTTT
v_gene: TRBV6-1; abundance: .; j_gene: TRBJ1-5; d_gene: .; len: 11; CDR3aa: CASRNGGPQHF; CDR3nt: TGTGCCAGCAGGAATGGGGGACCCCAGCATTTT
v_gene: TRBV27; abundance: .; j_gene: TRBJ1-1; d_gene: .; len: 16; CDR3aa: CASSAVWGPKSTEAFF; CDR3nt: TGTGCCAGCAGTGCGGTGTGGGGTCCTAAGAGCACTGAAGCTTTCTTT
v_gene: TRBV3-1; abundance: .; j_gene: TRBJ1-1; d_gene: .; len: 13; CDR3aa: CASSQNTPTEAFF; CDR3nt: TGTGCCAGCAGCCAAAATACACCCACTGAAGCTTTCTTT
v_gene: TRBV7-2; abundance: .; j_gene: TRBJ1-6; d_gene: .; len: 13; CDR3aa: CASSWQGRSPLHF; CDR3nt: TGTGCCAGCAGCTGGCAGGGTCGATCACCCCTCCACTTT
v_gene: TRBV29-1; abundance: .; j_gene: TRBJ2-5; d_gene: TRBD2; len: 16; CDR3aa: CSVNAAVAGALETQYF; CDR3nt: TGCAGCGTTAACGCAGCTGTGGCGGGAGCTCTAGAGACCCAGTACTTC
v_gene: TRBV30; abundance: .; j_gene: TRBJ1-6; d_gene: .; len: 13; CDR3aa: CAWTRGKNSPLHF; CDR3nt: TGTGCCTGGACCAGGGGTAAAAATTCACCCCTCCACTTT
v_gene: TRBV29-1; abundance: few; j_gene: TRBJ1-5; d_gene: .; len: 17; CDR3aa: CSPYGTFARNSNQPQHF; CDR3nt: TGCAGCCCATACGGGACATTTGCGCGAAATAGCAATCAGCCCCAGCATTTT
v_gene: TRBV9; abundance: .; j_gene: TRBJ1-1; d_gene: .; len: 15; CDR3aa: CASTPSGGLNTEAFF; CDR3nt: TGTGCCAGCACCCCGTCTGGAGGACTGAACACTGAAGCTTTCTTT
v_gene: TRBV7-9; abundance: .; j_gene: TRBJ2-7; d_gene: .; len: 15; CDR3aa: CASSTPGHPYYEQYF; CDR3nt: TGTGCCAGCAGCACACCGGGACATCCTTACTACGAGCAGTACTTC
v_gene: TRBV12-3/TRBV12-4; abundance: many; j_gene: TRBJ1-2; d_gene: .; len: 13; CDR3aa: CASSSRDIKGYTF; CDR3nt: TGTGCCAGCAGTTCCCGGGACATCAAGGGCTACACCTTC
v_gene: TRBV4-2; abundance: .; j_gene: TRBJ2-7; d_gene: .; len: 14; CDR3aa: CASSQAERAYEQYF; CDR3nt: TGTGCCAGCAGCCAAGCGGAAAGGGCCTACGAGCAGTACTTC
v_gene: TRBV11-1; abundance: many; j_gene: TRBJ2-7; d_gene: TRBD1; len: 12; CDR3aa: CASSRDRVEQYF; CDR3nt: TGTGCCAGCAGCAGAGACAGGGTGGAGCAGTACTTC
v_gene: TRBV27; abundance: many; j_gene: TRBJ1-5; d_gene: .; len: 14; CDR3aa: CASRDGNSNQPQHF; CDR3nt: TGTGCCAGCAGGGACGGAAATAGCAATCAGCCCCAGCATTTT
v_gene: TRBV28; abundance: many; j_gene: TRBJ1-1; d_gene: .; len: 14; CDR3aa: CASSSLILGTEAFF; CDR3nt: TGTGCCAGCAGTTCCCTGATCCTAGGAACTGAAGCTTTCTTT
v_gene: TRBV19; abundance: few; j_gene: TRBJ2-2; d_gene: TRBD1; len: 15; CDR3aa: CASTRDRANTGELFF; CDR3nt: TGTGCCAGTACACGGGACAGAGCGAACACCGGGGAGCTGTTTTTT
v_gene: TRBV6-2/TRBV6-3; abundance: .; j_gene: TRBJ1-2; d_gene: TRBD1; len: 13; CDR3aa: CASSYSRQGAHTF; CDR3nt: TGTGCCAGCAGTTACTCTAGGCAGGGGGCGCACACCTTC
v_gene: TRBV7-2; abundance: few; j_gene: TRBJ2-4; d_gene: .; len: 16; CDR3aa: CASSLGLTVAKNIQYF; CDR3nt: TGTGCCAGCAGCTTAGGACTCACGGTAGCCAAAAACATTCAGTACTTC
v_gene: TRBV12-3/TRBV12-4; abundance: .; j_gene: TRBJ1-4; d_gene: .; len: 13; CDR3aa: CASSGGRDEKLFF; CDR3nt: TGTGCCAGCAGCGGGGGTCGTGATGAAAAACTGTTTTTT
v_gene: TRBV20-1; abundance: .; j_gene: TRBJ2-7; d_gene: TRBD2; len: 14; CDR3aa: CSAYTAGRAYEQYF; CDR3nt: TGCAGTGCTTACACAGCGGGACGCGCCTACGAGCAGTACTTC
v_gene: TRBV29-1; abundance: .; j_gene: TRBJ2-5; d_gene: .; len: 12; CDR3aa: CSVEAPRETQYF; CDR3nt: TGCAGCGTTGAAGCCCCGAGGGAGACCCAGTACTTC
v_gene: TRBV7-9; abundance: few; j_gene: TRBJ2-5; d_gene: TRBD2; len: 17; CDR3aa: CASSRRWAGVRRETQYF; CDR3nt: TGTGCCAGCAGCAGACGGTGGGCGGGGGTGCGGCGAGAGACCCAGTACTTC
v_gene: TRBV10-3; abundance: .; j_gene: TRBJ1-1; d_gene: TRBD1; len: 14; CDR3aa: CAISGRDRGTEAFF; CDR3nt: TGTGCCATCAGTGGCCGGGACAGGGGGACTGAAGCTTTCTTT
v_gene: TRBV10-3; abundance: few; j_gene: TRBJ1-2; d_gene: .; len: 13; CDR3aa: CAITPDGLYGYTF; CDR3nt: TGTGCCATCACCCCGGACGGACTATATGGCTACACCTTC
v_gene: TRBV4-1; abundance: few; j_gene: TRBJ2-5; d_gene: TRBD2; len: 18; CDR3aa: CASSHGLAGGSNQETQYF; CDR3nt: TGCGCCAGCAGCCATGGACTAGCGGGAGGCAGTAACCAAGAGACCCAGTACTTC
v_gene: TRBV7-9; abundance: .; j_gene: TRBJ1-6; d_gene: .; len: 13; CDR3aa: CASSLEGGSPLHF; CDR3nt: TGTGCCAGCAGCTTAGAGGGGGGCTCACCCCTCCACTTT